Below are 25 T cell receptor beta chains sequenced from a single sample in a study of blood T cell repertoires in COVID-19. Clones were read by immunoSEQ multiplex PCR, and TCRdb kept only the in-frame ones, dropping some. The sample lists over 85,000 clones, about four fifths seen once, with approximately 4.5% in the top ten. Sequencing was carried out using peripheral blood. Receptors originate from a human donor in a cohort sampled during active COVID-19.

Points on this clone: Sequence at one end of the junction differs from germline and may be a read error. Different DNA sequences within this sample yield the same CDR3. This rearrangement joins TRBV4-1 to TRBJ2-3, with 13 bases that match TRBD2. Per the germline V gene, CDR1 is MGHRA and CDR2 is YSYEKL. This CDR3 comprises 19 residues. The CDR3 DNA reads as TGCGCTAGCAGCCAAGAAGCCCCCGGGACTAGCGGGGGCACAGATACGCAGTATTTT. Encoded protein: CASSQEAPGTSGGTDTQYF.

This clone was recorded once. The V gene is TRBV19, the J gene TRBJ1-1; D is perhaps TRBD1 (6 bases). V was shortened by 5 bases and J by 2 bases, with 15 bases between the two germline ends. The length of the CDR3 is 15 residues. Germline loops: CDR1 LNHDA, CDR2 SQIVND (reference sequence). Here the CDR3 reads CASSSGDTANTEAFF. The CDR3 DNA reads as TGTGCCAGTAGTTCTGGGGACACCGCAAACACTGAAGCTTTCTTT.

The V gene is TRBV28, the J gene TRBJ1-1; no clear D gene. The germline V gene encodes CDR1 MDHEN and CDR2 SYDVKM. Trimming shortened V by 10 bases and J by 1 base, and 10 bases separated the two germline ends. This CDR3 spans 12 amino acids. The DNA of the CDR3 is TGTGCCACGGACCGGGGGAACACTGAAGCTTTCTTT. Protein: CATDRGNTEAFF.

The V and J genes are TRBV6-2 or TRBV6-3 and TRBJ2-3, with D possibly TRBD1 on 5 matching bases. This CDR3 has 15 amino acids. Trimming took 0 bases from V and 1 from J, leaving 8 bases between them. Germline values: CDR1 MNHEY, CDR2 SVGEGT. CDR3 sequence: CASSYSKGGTDTQYF. In DNA form, the CDR3 reads TGTGCCAGCAGTTACTCGAAAGGGGGCACAGATACGCAGTATTTT.

This clone was found once. The chain joins TRBV4-1 to TRBJ1-6; D is unclear. Germline assignment: CDR1 MGHRA and CDR2 YSYEKL. Trimming took 3 bases from V and 10 from J, leaving 7 bases between them. The CDR3 loop spans 12 amino acids. CDR3 sequence reads: CASSQSSSPLHF. The CDR3 nucleotides are TGCGCCAGCAGCCAGAGTAGCTCACCCCTCCACTTT.

The chain combines TRBV7-2 with TRBJ1-1, with D maybe TRBD1 (5 bases). V was shortened by 1 base and J by 0 bases, with 9 bases between the two germline ends. CDR1 and CDR2 (germline): SGHTA, FQGNSA. The CDR3 has 15 residues. The CDR3 DNA reads TGTGCCAGCAGCTTAGTCCCAGGGCTGAACACTGAAGCTTTCTTT. Its protein is CASSLVPGLNTEAFF.

The rearrangement uses TRBV28 and TRBJ2-7, with 9 nucleotides matching TRBD1. V was pared by 5 bases and J by 3 bases, with 5 bases of the junction left unmatched. The CDR3 is 14 residues long. CDR1 and CDR2 (germline): MDHEN, SYDVKM. CDR3 residues: CASSRTGVFYEQYF. For the CDR3, the DNA is TGTGCCAGCAGTCGGACAGGGGTTTTCTACGAGCAGTACTTC.

This rearrangement joins TRBV28 to TRBJ1-1; the match to TRBD1 covers 8 bases. J gave up 8 bases and V 5 bases, and 7 bases lay outside the gene matches. Per the germline V gene, CDR1 is MDHEN and CDR2 is SYDVKM. The CDR3 has 13 residues. In DNA form, the CDR3 reads TGTGCCAGCAGTCGGGACAGGAGAGAAGAAGCTTTCTTT. This gives the protein CASSRDRREEAFF.

The rearrangement links TRBV18 to TRBJ2-6; D ambiguous. The V and J ends lost 4 bases and 0 bases respectively, with 4 bases between them. The CDR3 loop spans 14 amino acids. Germline V CDR1 and CDR2: KGHSH, LQKENI. DNA for the CDR3: TGTGCCAGCTCACGTAGCTCTGGGGCCAACGTCCTGACTTTC. Encoded protein: CASSRSSGANVLTF.

This sequence joins TRBV19 and TRBJ2-2; D not resolved. Trimming removed 9 bases at V and 4 bases at J, with 9 bases between. The CDR3 totals 12 residues. CDR1 and CDR2 (germline): LNHDA, SQIVND (reference sequence). DNA for the CDR3: TGTGCCAGCAGCGAGACCACCGGGGAGCTGTTTTTT. This encodes CASSETTGELFF.

This chain uses TRBV28 with TRBJ2-1; TRBD2 matches at 7 bases. V gave up 2 bases and J gave up 5 bases; unmatched junction bases: 6. The CDR3 consists of 15 residues. Per the germline V gene, CDR1 is MDHEN and CDR2 is SYDVKM. The DNA for the CDR3 is TGTGCCAGCAGTTTAAAAGCGGGGTGGAACAATGAGCAGTTCTTC. It encodes CASSLKAGWNNEQFF.

V and J are TRBV24-1 and TRBJ2-2; 7 positions agree with TRBD1. Losses at the gene ends were 7 bases for V and 0 bases for J; bases not matched to a gene: 1. CDR3 length equals 14 residues. Germline loops: CDR1 KGHDR, CDR2 SFDVKD. CDR3 residues: CATRTGPNTGELFF. The CDR3 DNA reads TGTGCCACCAGGACAGGGCCGAACACCGGGGAGCTGTTTTTT.

This chain uses TRBV5-1 with TRBJ2-2, with D possibly TRBD2 on 6 matching bases. V lost 4 bases and J 8 bases, leaving 15 bases between the germline ends. Germline V gives CDR1 SGHRS, CDR2 YFSETQ. The CDR3 loop spans 14 amino acids. The CDR3 here is CASSPGTAGGELFF. The CDR3 coding sequence is TGCGCCAGCAGCCCCGGGACGGCGGGGGGGGAGCTGTTTTTT.

The J gene is TRBJ1-1, the V gene TRBV5-1; TRBD1 agrees at 7 bases. The germline V gene has CDR1 SGHRS and CDR2 YFSETQ. The V segment lost 6 bases and the J segment 5 bases; nucleotides outside the gene matches: 13. This CDR3 is 15 amino acids long. The CDR3, as DNA: TGCGCCAGCACCCTGTACCCGCAGGGGGGAACTGAAGCTTTCTTT. Its protein is CASTLYPQGGTEAFF. The full variable domain, in which reference TRBV5-1 and TRBJ1-1 provide the parts outside the CDR3, is KAGVTQTPRYLIKTRGQQVTLSCSPISGHRSVSWYQQTPGQGLQFLFEYFSETQRNKGNFPGRFSGRQFSNSRSEMNVSTLELGDSALYLCASTLYPQGGTEAFFGQGTRLTVV.

V gene TRBV29-1 combines with J gene TRBJ2-7, with D possibly matching TRBD1 (6 bases). The CDR3 is made up of 13 amino acids. The germline V gene has CDR1 SQVTM and CDR2 ANQGSEA. V dropped 4 bases and J dropped 5 bases, with 15 bases sitting between them. CDR3 sequence: CSVVGRRGNEQYF. The CDR3 DNA reads TGCAGCGTTGTAGGTCGCAGGGGAAACGAGCAGTACTTC.

The chain links TRBV9 to TRBJ1-1; perhaps TRBD1 as D (5 bases). Germline values: CDR1 SGDLS, CDR2 YYNGEE. This CDR3 region has 13 residues. V was cut by 4 bases and J by 1 base, with 8 bases left in between. Here the CDR3 reads CASSPGQNTEAFF. DNA for the CDR3: TGTGCCAGCAGCCCCGGACAGAACACTGAAGCTTTCTTT.

In this sample, this clone turned up once. The chain joins TRBV7-9 to TRBJ2-3; the D gene is possibly TRBD2 (6 bases). The CDR3 covers 17 residues. Germline values: CDR1 SEHNR, CDR2 FQNEAQ (reference sequence). V was clipped by 0 bases and J by 7 bases, with 20 bases between them. As DNA, the CDR3 is TGTGCCAGCAGCTTAGCGCGGGACGCCTATGGTGAAAATACGCAGTATTTT. It translates to CASSLARDAYGENTQYF.

V and J are TRBV18 and TRBJ2-1; D gene uncertain. Germline V gene lookup returns CDR1 KGHSH and CDR2 LQKENI. The CDR3 spans 14 residues. V shed 1 base and J shed 2 bases, with 6 bases lying between them. In DNA, the CDR3 is TGTGCCAGCTCACCACGGCTAGCCTACAATGAGCAGTTCTTC. Translating gives CASSPRLAYNEQFF.

The genes are TRBV27 and TRBJ1-5, with TRBD1 as a possible D gene (6 bases). This CDR3 is 18 amino acids long. Germline V CDR1 and CDR2: MNHEY, SMNVEV (reference sequence). Trimming shortened V by 3 bases and J by 3 bases, and 21 bases separated the two germline ends. CDR3 sequence (DNA): TGTGCCAGCAGTTTCTCACAGGGATTTGCTTCGGCCAATCAGCCCCAGCATTTT. Translating it yields CASSFSQGFASANQPQHF.

The chain couples TRBV3-1 (or the pseudogene TRBV3-2) to TRBJ1-2; 10 nucleotides match TRBD1. Germline V gene data show CDR1 as LGHDT and CDR2 as YNNKEL (reference sequence). Trimming removed 1 base from V and 5 bases from J; junction bases left unmatched: 7. The CDR3 loop spans 16 amino acids. The CDR3, as DNA: TGTGCCAGCAGCCAAGGTTTGGACAGGGGGATTTATGGCTACACCTTC. This gives the protein CASSQGLDRGIYGYTF.

V usage is TRBV4-3 and J usage is TRBJ2-6; possibly TRBD1 for D (5 bases). The V gene's germline CDR1 is LGHNA and CDR2 YSLEER. This CDR3 is 17 amino acids long. V was clipped by 6 bases and J by 4 bases, with 19 bases between them. CDR3 amino acids: CASRGAAPGHGANVLTF. In DNA form, the CDR3 reads TGCGCCAGCAGAGGAGCAGCCCCAGGGCACGGGGCCAACGTCCTGACTTTC.

This chain links TRBV7-2 with TRBJ2-3, with TRBD2 matching 8 bases. CDR1 and CDR2 from the germline V gene are SGHTA and FQGNSA. The CDR3 has 16 amino acids. V gave up 8 bases and J gave up 0 bases; unmatched junction bases: 10. The CDR3 loop is CASGRRTSLSTDTQYF. The CDR3 DNA reads as TGTGCCAGCGGACGACGGACTAGCCTCAGCACAGATACGCAGTATTTT. Combining the CDR3 with reference TRBV7-2 and TRBJ2-3 gives the whole variable domain GAGVSQSPSNKVTEKGKDVELRCDPISGHTALYWYRQSLGQGLEFLIYFQGNSAPDKSGLPSDRFSAERTGGSVSTLTIQRTQQEDSAVYLCASGRRTSLSTDTQYFGPGTRLTVL.

This clone was counted a few times. The CDR3 sequence: CASSNSGPGRNEQFF. Here the CDR3 DNA reads TGCGCCAGCAGCAATAGCGGTCCCGGACGGAATGAGCAGTTCTTC. This chain joins TRBV5-1 and TRBJ2-1; possible D gene TRBD2, 6 bases. The ends were cut back, 4 bases at V and 7 bases at J, with 18 bases in the middle. Germline V lookup: CDR1 SGHRS, CDR2 YFSETQ. CDR3 length: 15 residues.

This chain uses TRBV5-6 with TRBJ2-3, with TRBD1 matching 9 bases. CDR3 length equals 14 residues. Trimming at V came to 4 bases and at J to 5 bases, leaving 5 bases not matched to a gene. CDR1 and CDR2 from the germline V gene are SGHDT and YYEEEE. For the CDR3, the DNA is TGTGCCAGCAGCCAAAAGACAGGGGGAGATACGCAGTATTTT. It translates to CASSQKTGGDTQYF.

The J gene is TRBJ2-1, the V gene TRBV7-2; weak D call: TRBD2 (5 bases). CDR1 and CDR2 (germline): SGHTA, FQGNSA. This CDR3 has 14 amino acids. The germline V and J ends were trimmed by 1 base and 7 bases, with 11 bases remaining between them. The CDR3 DNA follows: TGTGCCAGCAGCTTAGAGAGGGCCTTAAATGAGCAGTTCTTC. Amino acids: CASSLERALNEQFF.